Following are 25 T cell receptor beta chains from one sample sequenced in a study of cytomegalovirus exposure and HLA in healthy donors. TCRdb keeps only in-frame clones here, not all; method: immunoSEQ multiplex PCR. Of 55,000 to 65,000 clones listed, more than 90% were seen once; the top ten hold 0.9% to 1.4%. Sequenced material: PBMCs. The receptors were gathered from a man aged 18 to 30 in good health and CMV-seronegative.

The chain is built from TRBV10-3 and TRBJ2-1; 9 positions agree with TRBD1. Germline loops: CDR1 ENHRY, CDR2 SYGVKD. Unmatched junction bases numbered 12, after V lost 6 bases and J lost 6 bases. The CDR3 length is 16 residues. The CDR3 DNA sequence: TGTGCCATCAGGGTGGGACAGGGACTAATCAGCAATGAGCAGTTCTTC. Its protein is CAIRVGQGLISNEQFF.

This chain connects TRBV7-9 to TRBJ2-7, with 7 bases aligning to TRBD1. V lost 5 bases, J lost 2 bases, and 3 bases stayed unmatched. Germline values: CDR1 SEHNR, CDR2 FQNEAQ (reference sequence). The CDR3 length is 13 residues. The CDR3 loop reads CASSLRGTYEQYF. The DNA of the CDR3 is TGTGCCAGCAGCCTCAGGGGGACCTACGAGCAGTACTTC. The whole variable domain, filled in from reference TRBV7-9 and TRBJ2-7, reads DTGVSQNPRHKITKRGQNVTFRCDPISEHNRLYWYRQTLGQGPEFLTYFQNEAQLEKSRLLSDRFSAERPKGSFSTLEIQRTEQGDSAMYLCASSLRGTYEQYFGPGTRLTVT.

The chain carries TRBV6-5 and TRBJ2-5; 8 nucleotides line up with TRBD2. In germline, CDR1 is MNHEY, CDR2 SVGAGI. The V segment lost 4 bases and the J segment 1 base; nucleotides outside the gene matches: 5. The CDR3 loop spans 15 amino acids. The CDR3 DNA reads TGTGCCAGCAGTTCCCCGGGACTAGGCCAAGAGACCCAGTACTTC. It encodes CASSSPGLGQETQYF.

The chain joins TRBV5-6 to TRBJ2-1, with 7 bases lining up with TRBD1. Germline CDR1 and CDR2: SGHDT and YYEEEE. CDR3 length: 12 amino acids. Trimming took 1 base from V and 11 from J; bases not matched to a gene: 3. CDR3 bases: TGTGCCAGCAGCTTGAGGGACAGCAAGCAGTTCTTC. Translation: CASSLRDSKQFF.

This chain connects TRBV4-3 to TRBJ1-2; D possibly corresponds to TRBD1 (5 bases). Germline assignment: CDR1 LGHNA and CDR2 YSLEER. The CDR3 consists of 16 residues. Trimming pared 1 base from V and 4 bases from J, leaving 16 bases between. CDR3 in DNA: TGCGCCAGCAGCCAAGCAAGGGGTCCCCCTGCCTATGGCTACACCTTC. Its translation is CASSQARGPPAYGYTF.

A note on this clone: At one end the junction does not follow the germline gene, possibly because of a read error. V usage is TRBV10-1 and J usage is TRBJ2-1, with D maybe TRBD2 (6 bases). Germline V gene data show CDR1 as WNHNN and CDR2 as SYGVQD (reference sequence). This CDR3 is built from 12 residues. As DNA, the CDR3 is TGCGCCAGCAGTGAGTCCCACGACTGGAGGGTCTTC. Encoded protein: CASSESHDWRVF.

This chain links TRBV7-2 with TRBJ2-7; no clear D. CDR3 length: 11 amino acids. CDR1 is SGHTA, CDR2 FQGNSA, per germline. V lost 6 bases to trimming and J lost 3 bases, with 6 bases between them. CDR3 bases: TGTGCCAGCAGTTCTCGCTACGAGCAGTACTTC. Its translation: CASSSRYEQYF. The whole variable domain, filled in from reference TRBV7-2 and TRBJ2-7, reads GAGVSQSPSNKVTEKGKDVELRCDPISGHTALYWYRQSLGQGLEFLIYFQGNSAPDKSGLPSDRFSAERTGGSVSTLTIQRTQQEDSAVYLCASSSRYEQYFGPGTRLTVT.

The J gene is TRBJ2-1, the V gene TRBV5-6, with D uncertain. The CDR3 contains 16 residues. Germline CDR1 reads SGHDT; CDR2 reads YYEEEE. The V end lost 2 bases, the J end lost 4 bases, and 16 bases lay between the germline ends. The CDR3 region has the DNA TGTGCCAGCAGCTTTCCCCTTAGAGAGACATACAATGAGCAGTTCTTC. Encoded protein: CASSFPLRETYNEQFF.

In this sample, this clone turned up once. The chain's CDR3 is CASSQDLRGNTIYF. The CDR3 DNA reads TGCGCCAGCAGCCAAGATCTCAGGGGAAACACCATATATTTT. The J gene is TRBJ1-3, the V gene TRBV4-3; no firm D call. This CDR3 comprises 14 residues. The ends were cut back, 0 bases at V and 4 bases at J, with 7 bases in the middle. Germline CDR1 is LGHNA and CDR2 is YSLEER.

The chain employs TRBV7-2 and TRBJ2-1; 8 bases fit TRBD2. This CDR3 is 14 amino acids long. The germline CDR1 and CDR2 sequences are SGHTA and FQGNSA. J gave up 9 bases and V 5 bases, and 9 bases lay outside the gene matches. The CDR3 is CASSVGRAAIEQFF. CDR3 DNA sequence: TGTGCCAGCAGCGTCGGGAGGGCCGCGATTGAGCAGTTCTTC.

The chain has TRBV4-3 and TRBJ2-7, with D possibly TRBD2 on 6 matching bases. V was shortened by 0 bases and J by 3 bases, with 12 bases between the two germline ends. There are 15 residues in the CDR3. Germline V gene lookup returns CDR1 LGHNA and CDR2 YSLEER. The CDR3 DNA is TGCGCCAGCAGCCAAGATGGTGGGGGAGGCTACGAGCAGTACTTC. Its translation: CASSQDGGGGYEQYF.

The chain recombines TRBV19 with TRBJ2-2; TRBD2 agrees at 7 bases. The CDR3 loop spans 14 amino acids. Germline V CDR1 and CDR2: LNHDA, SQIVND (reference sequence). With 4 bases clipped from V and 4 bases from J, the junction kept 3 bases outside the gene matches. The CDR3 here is CASSRIAGTGELFF. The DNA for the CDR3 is TGTGCCAGTAGTAGAATAGCGGGCACCGGGGAGCTGTTTTTT.

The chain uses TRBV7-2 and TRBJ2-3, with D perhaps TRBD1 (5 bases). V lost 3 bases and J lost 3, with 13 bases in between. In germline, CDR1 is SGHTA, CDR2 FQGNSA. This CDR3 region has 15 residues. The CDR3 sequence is CASSFSGHGTDTQYF. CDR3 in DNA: TGTGCCAGCAGCTTTTCCGGACACGGGACAGATACGCAGTATTTT.

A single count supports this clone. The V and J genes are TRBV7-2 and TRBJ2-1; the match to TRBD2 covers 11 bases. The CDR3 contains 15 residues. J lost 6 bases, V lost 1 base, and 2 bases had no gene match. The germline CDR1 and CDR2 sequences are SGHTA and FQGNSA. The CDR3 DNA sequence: TGTGCCAGCAGCTTAGTTGGGACTAGCGGCAATGAGCAGTTCTTC. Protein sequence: CASSLVGTSGNEQFF.

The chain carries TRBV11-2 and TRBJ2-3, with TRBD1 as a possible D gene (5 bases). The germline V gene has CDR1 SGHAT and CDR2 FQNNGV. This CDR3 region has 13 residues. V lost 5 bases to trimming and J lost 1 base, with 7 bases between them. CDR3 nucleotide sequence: TGTGCCAGCAGCCTACAGGGCACAGATACGCAGTATTTT. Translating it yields CASSLQGTDTQYF.

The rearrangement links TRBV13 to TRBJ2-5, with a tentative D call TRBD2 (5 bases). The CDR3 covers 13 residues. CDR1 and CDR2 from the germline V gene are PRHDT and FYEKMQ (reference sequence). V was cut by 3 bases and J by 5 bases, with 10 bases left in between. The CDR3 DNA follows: TGTGCCAGCAGCTTCGAAGGGAGTGAGACCCAGTACTTC. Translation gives CASSFEGSETQYF.

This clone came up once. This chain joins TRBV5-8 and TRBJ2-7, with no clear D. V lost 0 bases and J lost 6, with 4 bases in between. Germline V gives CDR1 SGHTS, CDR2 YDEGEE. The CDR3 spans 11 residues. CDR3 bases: TGTGCCAGCAGCTTGGGCGGCGAGCAGTACTTC. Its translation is CASSLGGEQYF.

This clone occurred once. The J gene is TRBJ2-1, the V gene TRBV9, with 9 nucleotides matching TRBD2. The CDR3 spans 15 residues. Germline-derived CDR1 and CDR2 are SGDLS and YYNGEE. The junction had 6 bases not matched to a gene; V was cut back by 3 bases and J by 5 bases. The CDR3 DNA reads TGTGCCAGCAGCGCCCGACTAGCGGAGAACAATGAGCAGTTCTTC. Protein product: CASSARLAENNEQFF.

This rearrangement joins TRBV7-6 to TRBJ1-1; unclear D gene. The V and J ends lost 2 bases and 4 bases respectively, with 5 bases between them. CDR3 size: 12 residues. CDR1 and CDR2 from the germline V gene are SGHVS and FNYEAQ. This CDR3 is CASSLTSTEAFF. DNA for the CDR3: TGTGCCAGCAGCTTAACAAGCACTGAAGCTTTCTTT. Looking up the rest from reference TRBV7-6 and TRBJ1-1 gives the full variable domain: GAGVSQSPRYKVTKRGQDVALRCDPISGHVSLYWYRQALGQGPEFLTYFNYEAQQDKSGLPNDRFSAERPEGSISTLTIQRTEQRDSAMYRCASSLTSTEAFFGQGTRLTVV.

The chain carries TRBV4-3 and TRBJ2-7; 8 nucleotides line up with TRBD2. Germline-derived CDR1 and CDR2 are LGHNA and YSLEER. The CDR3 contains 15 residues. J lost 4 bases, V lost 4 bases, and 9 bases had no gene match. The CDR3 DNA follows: TGCGCCAGCAGCCCACTCCCGGCGGGGGGTTACGAGCAGTACTTC. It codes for CASSPLPAGGYEQYF.

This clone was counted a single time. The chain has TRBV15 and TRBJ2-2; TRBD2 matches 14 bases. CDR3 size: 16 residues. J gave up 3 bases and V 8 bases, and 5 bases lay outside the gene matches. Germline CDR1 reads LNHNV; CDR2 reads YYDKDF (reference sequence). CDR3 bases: TGTGCCACCTGTTTGGGACTAGCGGGAGACACCGGGGAGCTGTTTTTT. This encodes CATCLGLAGDTGELFF.

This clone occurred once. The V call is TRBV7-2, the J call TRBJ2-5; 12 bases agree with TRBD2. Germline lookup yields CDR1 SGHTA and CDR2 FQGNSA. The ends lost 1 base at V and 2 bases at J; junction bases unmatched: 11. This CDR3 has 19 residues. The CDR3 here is CASSLELGLAGSKQETQYF. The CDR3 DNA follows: TGTGCCAGCAGCTTAGAATTAGGACTAGCGGGGTCAAAACAAGAGACCCAGTACTTC. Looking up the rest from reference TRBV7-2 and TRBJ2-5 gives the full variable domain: GAGVSQSPSNKVTEKGKDVELRCDPISGHTALYWYRQSLGQGLEFLIYFQGNSAPDKSGLPSDRFSAERTGGSVSTLTIQRTQQEDSAVYLCASSLELGLAGSKQETQYFGPGTRLLVL.

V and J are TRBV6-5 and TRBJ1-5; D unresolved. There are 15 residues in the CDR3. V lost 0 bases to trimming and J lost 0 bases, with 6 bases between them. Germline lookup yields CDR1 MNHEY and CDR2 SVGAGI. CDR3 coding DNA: TGTGCCAGCAGTTACTCAGTAGATAGCAATCAGCCCCAGCATTTT. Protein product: CASSYSVDSNQPQHF.

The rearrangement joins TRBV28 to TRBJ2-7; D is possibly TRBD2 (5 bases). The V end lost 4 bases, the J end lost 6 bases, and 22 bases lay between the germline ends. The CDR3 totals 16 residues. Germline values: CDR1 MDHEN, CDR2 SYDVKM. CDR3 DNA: TGTGCCAGCAGTTCTACATCCGGGATCCAAAGGTCCGAGCAGTACTTC. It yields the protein CASSSTSGIQRSEQYF.

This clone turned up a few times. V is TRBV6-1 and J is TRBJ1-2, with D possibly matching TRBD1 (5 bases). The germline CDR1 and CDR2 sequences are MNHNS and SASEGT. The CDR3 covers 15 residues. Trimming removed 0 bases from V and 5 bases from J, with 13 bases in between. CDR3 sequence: CASSEAAGLGYGYTF. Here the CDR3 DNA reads TGTGCCAGCAGTGAAGCGGCAGGGCTGGGGTATGGCTACACCTTC.